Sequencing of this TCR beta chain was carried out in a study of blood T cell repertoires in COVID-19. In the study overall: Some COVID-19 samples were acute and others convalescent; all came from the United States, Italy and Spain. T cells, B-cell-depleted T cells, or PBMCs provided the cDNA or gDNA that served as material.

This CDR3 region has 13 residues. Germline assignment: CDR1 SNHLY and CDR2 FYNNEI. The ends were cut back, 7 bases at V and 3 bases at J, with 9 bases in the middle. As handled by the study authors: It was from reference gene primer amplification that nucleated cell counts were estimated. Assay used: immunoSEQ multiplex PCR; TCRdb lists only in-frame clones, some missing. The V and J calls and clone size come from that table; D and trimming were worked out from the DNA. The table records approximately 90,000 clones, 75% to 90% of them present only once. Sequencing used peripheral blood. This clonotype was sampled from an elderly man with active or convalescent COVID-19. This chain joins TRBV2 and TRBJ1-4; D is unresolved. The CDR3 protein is CASNLEPNEKLFF. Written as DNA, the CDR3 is TGTGCCAGCAATTTAGAACCTAATGAAAAACTGTTTTTT.